The rows below give T cell receptor beta chains drawn from one sample of a study of regulatory T cells in long-lasting Graves disease. TCRdb re-analysed the multiplex PCR reads in MiXCR, keeping a single row per CDR3 protein. The data show hundreds of thousands of distinct CDR3 sequences, with 15% seen just once and 20% to 25% held by the top ten. Sequencing was performed on peripheral blood mononuclear cells (PBMCs), taken at new diagnosis, from a patient treated with antithyroid drugs. These receptors all stem from a female donor with Graves disease. The CDR3 runs from the conserved cysteine through the conserved F or W. Each record gives: CDR3 protein, CDR3 DNA, D gene, clone size, J gene, V gene. D genes are given only for firm matches. Clone size is stated in some rows and not others, as once, few, many or a class when expanded.

CDR3: CASSLMRRGEAFF
DNA: TGTGCCAGCAGCTTGATGCGGCGGGGTGAAGCTTTCTTT
D: NA
size: many
J: TRBJ1-1
V: TRBV5-6

CDR3: CASSFTGADNSPLHF
DNA: TGCGCCAGCAGCTTCACAGGGGCCGATAATTCACCCCTCCACTTT
D: TRBD1
size: many
J: TRBJ1-6
V: TRBV5-1

CDR3: CASSEVVRGEKLFF
DNA: TGTGCCAGCAGTGAAGTGGTCAGGGGCGAAAAACTGTTTTTT
D: NA
size: few
J: TRBJ1-4
V: TRBV25-1

CDR3: CASSLPGAGEKLFF
DNA: TGTGCCAGCAGTTTACCGGGGGCCGGTGAAAAACTGTTTTTT
D: NA
size: many
J: TRBJ1-4
V: TRBV28

CDR3: CASSYGLAGSLYRNEQFF
DNA: TGTGCCAGCAGTTACGGGCTAGCGGGTAGTTTATATCGTAATGAGCAGTTCTTC
D: TRBD2
size: many
J: TRBJ2-1
V: TRBV6-5

CDR3: CANSEDGTSGGFEQFF
DNA: TGTGCCAACAGTGAAGATGGGACTAGCGGGGGGTTTGAGCAGTTCTTC
D: TRBD2
size: NA
J: TRBJ2-1
V: TRBV6-1

CDR3: CSVEHPGTRVVYEQFF
DNA: TGCAGCGTTGAGCACCCCGGGACTAGAGTTGTTTATGAGCAGTTCTTC
D: TRBD2
size: many
J: TRBJ2-1
V: TRBV29-1

CDR3: CASSPLGSTTEAFF
DNA: TGTGCCAGCTCACCACTCGGGAGTACCACTGAAGCTTTCTTT
D: NA
size: many
J: TRBJ1-1
V: TRBV18

CDR3: CASSLENGPPDTQYF
DNA: TGTGCCAGCAGCTTGGAGAACGGACCCCCAGATACGCAGTATTTT
D: NA
size: NA
J: TRBJ2-3
V: TRBV5-1

CDR3: CASSQESFASYEQYF
DNA: TGTGCCAGCAGCCAAGAAAGTTTTGCCTCCTACGAGCAGTACTTC
D: NA
size: many
J: TRBJ2-7
V: TRBV3-1

CDR3: CASSPFGATQFF
DNA: TGTGCCAGCAGCCCCTTCGGGGCGACGCAGTTCTTC
D: NA
size: NA
J: TRBJ2-1
V: TRBV9

CDR3: CASTMATSGGKSSYNEQFF
DNA: TGTGCCAGCACCATGGCGACTAGCGGGGGCAAAAGCTCCTACAATGAGCAGTTCTTC
D: TRBD2
size: few
J: TRBJ2-1
V: TRBV2

CDR3: CASSGDGRAGRSEQYF
DNA: TGTGCCAGCAGCGGGGACGGGCGGGCTGGCCGGAGCGAGCAGTACTTC
D: NA
size: many
J: TRBJ2-7
V: TRBV7-9

CDR3: CASSSILARTSGSYEQYF
DNA: TGTGCCAGCAGTTCTATACTTGCCCGGACTAGCGGGAGCTACGAGCAGTACTTC
D: TRBD2
size: many
J: TRBJ2-7
V: TRBV6-2/TRBV6-3

CDR3: CASRKTDRGQDEQFF
DNA: TGTGCCAGCAGGAAGACGGACAGGGGGCAAGATGAGCAGTTCTTC
D: TRBD1
size: many
J: TRBJ2-1
V: TRBV7-9

CDR3: CASSRGFQNTEAFF
DNA: TGTGCCAGTAGTAGGGGATTTCAGAACACTGAAGCTTTCTTT
D: NA
size: NA
J: TRBJ1-1
V: TRBV19

CDR3: CASSKGNSYEQYF
DNA: TGTGCCAGCAGCAAGGGAAACTCCTACGAGCAGTACTTC
D: NA
size: many
J: TRBJ2-7
V: TRBV7-9

CDR3: CASSSAQGGQETQYF
DNA: TGCGCCAGCAGCTCAGCCCAGGGGGGCCAAGAGACCCAGTACTTC
D: NA
size: few
J: TRBJ2-5
V: TRBV5-1

CDR3: CASTPWTGGTGELFF
DNA: TGTGCCAGCACCCCCTGGACTGGGGGCACCGGGGAGCTGTTTTTT
D: NA
size: once
J: TRBJ2-2
V: TRBV5-5

CDR3: CSARTRAGLGNEQFF
DNA: TGCAGTGCTAGAACGCGAGCGGGACTCGGCAATGAGCAGTTCTTC
D: TRBD2
size: many
J: TRBJ2-1
V: TRBV20-1

CDR3: CASSPNGQQAFF
DNA: TGTGCCAGCAGCCCCAACGGACAGCAAGCTTTCTTT
D: NA
size: NA
J: TRBJ1-1
V: TRBV14

CDR3: CSARFPAGDTDTQYF
DNA: TGCAGTGCTAGGTTTCCAGCGGGGGACACAGATACGCAGTATTTT
D: TRBD2
size: NA
J: TRBJ2-3
V: TRBV20-1

CDR3: CSARLVSPEQYF
DNA: TGCAGTGCTAGGCTAGTATCCCCCGAGCAGTACTTC
D: NA
size: many
J: TRBJ2-7
V: TRBV20-1

CDR3: CASSLEDFSGNTIYF
DNA: TGCGCCAGCAGCTTGGAAGATTTCTCTGGAAACACCATATATTTT
D: NA
size: few
J: TRBJ1-3
V: TRBV5-1

CDR3: CASQGTYMANTEAFF
DNA: TGTGCCAGCCAGGGAACTTACATGGCGAACACTGAAGCTTTCTTT
D: NA
size: NA
J: TRBJ1-1
V: TRBV28

CDR3: CASRSTAVDFGNTIYF
DNA: TGTGCCAGCAGGAGTACGGCGGTGGACTTTGGAAACACCATATATTTT
D: NA
size: few
J: TRBJ1-3
V: TRBV7-9

CDR3: CASSLPGTSKFDTQYF
DNA: TGTGCCAGCAGTTTACCCGGGACTAGCAAGTTTGATACGCAGTATTTT
D: TRBD2
size: NA
J: TRBJ2-3
V: TRBV12-3/TRBV12-4

CDR3: CASSSSVFSGANVLTF
DNA: TGTGCCAGCAGCTCCTCAGTGTTCTCTGGGGCCAACGTCCTGACTTTC
D: NA
size: few
J: TRBJ2-6
V: TRBV9

CDR3: CASSYSTVIYSGANVLTF
DNA: TGTGCCAGCAGTTATTCGACTGTCATCTACTCTGGGGCCAACGTCCTGACTTTC
D: NA
size: few
J: TRBJ2-6
V: TRBV6-5

CDR3: CASSQEDRNTGELFF
DNA: TGTGCCAGCAGCCAGGAAGATAGGAACACCGGGGAGCTGTTTTTT
D: NA
size: few
J: TRBJ2-2
V: TRBV3-1